This T cell receptor (beta chain) was recorded in a study of blood T cells in healthy people across ages. Study-wide findings and caveats: Lack of knowledge of donor CMV status possibly confounded expanded clonotype changes. Naive and antigen-experienced cells were not separated, limiting conclusive comparison.

It was with a sample-barcoded 5' primer and a J-beta primer mix that a second PCR of roughly 7 to 12 cycles was run. TCRdb called the 5' RACE reads again in MiXCR, with one record for every CDR3 protein. The data show 650,000 to 950,000 distinct CDR3 sequences, roughly 44% seen once. Healthy Caucasian individuals from Russia aged about 6 to 100 served as donors. The authors extracted at least 6 micrograms of total RNA per sample. A word on this clonotype: Its antigen is unidentified.

The receptor was derived from a man between 60 and 75 years old in good health. What was sequenced was blood.

The chain's CDR3 is CASSLQDGRGNGYTF. In nucleotides, the CDR3 is TGTGCCAGCAGCCTCCAGGACGGACGAGGGAACGGCTACACCTTC. The chain employs TRBV3-1 and TRBJ1-2; D remains unclear. The CDR3 is 15 residues long. Between the trimmed V and J ends, which lost 4 bases and 8 bases, there was a span of 20 bases. Looked up from germline, CDR1 is LGHDT and CDR2 is YNNKEL (reference sequence).